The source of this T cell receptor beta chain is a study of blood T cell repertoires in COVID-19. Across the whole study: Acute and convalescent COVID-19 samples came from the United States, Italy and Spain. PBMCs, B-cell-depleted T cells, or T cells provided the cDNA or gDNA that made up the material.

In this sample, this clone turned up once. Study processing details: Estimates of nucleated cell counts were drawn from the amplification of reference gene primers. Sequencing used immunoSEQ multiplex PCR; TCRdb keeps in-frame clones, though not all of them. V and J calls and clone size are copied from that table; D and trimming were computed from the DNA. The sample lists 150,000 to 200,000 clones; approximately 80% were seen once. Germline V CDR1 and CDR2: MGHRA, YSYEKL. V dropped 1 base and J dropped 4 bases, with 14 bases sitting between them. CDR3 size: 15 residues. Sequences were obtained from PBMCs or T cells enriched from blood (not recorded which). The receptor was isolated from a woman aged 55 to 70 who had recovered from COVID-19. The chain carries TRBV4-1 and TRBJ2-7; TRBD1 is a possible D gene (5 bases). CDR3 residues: CASSQGEEGAYEQYF. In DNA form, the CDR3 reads TGCGCCAGCAGCCAAGGTGAGGAAGGGGCTTACGAGCAGTACTTC.